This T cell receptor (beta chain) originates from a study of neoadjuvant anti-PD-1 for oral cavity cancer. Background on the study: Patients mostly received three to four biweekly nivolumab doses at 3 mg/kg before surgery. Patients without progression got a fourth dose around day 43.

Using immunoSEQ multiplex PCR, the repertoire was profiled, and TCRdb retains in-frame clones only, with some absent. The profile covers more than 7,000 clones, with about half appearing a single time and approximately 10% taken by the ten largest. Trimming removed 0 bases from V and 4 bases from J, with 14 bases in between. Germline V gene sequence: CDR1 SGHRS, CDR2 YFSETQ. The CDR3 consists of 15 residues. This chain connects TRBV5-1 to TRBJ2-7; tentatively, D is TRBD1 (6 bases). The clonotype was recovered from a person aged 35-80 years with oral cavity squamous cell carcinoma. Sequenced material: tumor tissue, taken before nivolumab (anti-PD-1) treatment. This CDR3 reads CASSLGNRAEYEQYF. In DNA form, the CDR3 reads TGCGCCAGCAGCTTGGGCAACAGGGCCGAATACGAGCAGTACTTC.